This T cell receptor beta chain was sequenced during a study of CD8 T cells in ankylosing spondylitis. Study observations and caveats: Ankylosing spondylitis blood seemed to carry a telltale TCR beta motif made of eight or nine highly homologous variants.

A single record per CDR3 protein comes from TCRdb applying MiXCR to the 5' RACE reads. The repertoire consists of 220,000 or so distinct CDR3 sequences, with 15% to 20% occurring once and the leading ten covering approximately 46%. Germline V lookup: CDR1 SGHAT, CDR2 FQNNGV. Deletions cut 8 bases from V and 2 bases from J, with 20 bases between. The CDR3 runs 16 residues. In this sample, this clonotype turned up a few times. No antigen is known for it. The sequence came from a male donor with ankylosing spondylitis. Sample: blood, either unsorted or a sorted T cell fraction (not recorded which). The chain is built from TRBV11-2 and TRBJ2-3, with D perhaps TRBD1 (6 bases). In DNA, the CDR3 is TGTGCCAGCCAGCAGGGGTCTCAGGGTTACACAGATACGCAGTATTTT. This sequence encodes CASQQGSQGYTDTQYF.